The text below deals with one T cell receptor beta chain. Its antigen is not known. These data belong to a study of T cell repertoires in cytomegalovirus infection. About the research overall: Evidence of both CMV infection and a matching HLA type came from public TCR beta signatures. Study outcomes and limitations: In two of eight donors, the top clonotype was HLA-C-restricted CMV-specific. Adding up the frequency of public TCR beta families identified people who carried CMV plus the relevant HLA.

TCRdb re-called the reads through MiXCR, storing one row per CDR3 protein. The sample shows 150,000 to 200,000 distinct CDR3 sequences, over 25% of them seen only once. Germline lookup yields CDR1 ENHRY and CDR2 SYGVKD. The length of the CDR3 is 14 residues. V was pared by 2 bases and J by 1 base, with 8 bases between. This TCR was sampled from a human donor in good health (CMV status not recorded). Some clones in this sample may be carry-over from other donors' samples. J is TRBJ2-5 and V is TRBV10-3; D unclear. The sequenced material came from PBMCs. The CDR3 DNA follows: TGTGCCATCAGTGAGGCCCCGGGCCAAGAGACCCAGTACTTC. Its translation: CAISEAPGQETQYF.